The next 23 T cell receptor beta chains were all read from a single sample in a study of technical replicates of blood from a handful of donors. Assay used: immunoSEQ multiplex PCR; TCRdb lists only in-frame clones, some missing. The table records under 90,000 clones, around 93% of them present only once. The material sequenced was T cells isolated from PBMCs. These receptors came from a human donor in good health.

This clone was recorded only once. The rearrangement links TRBV15 to TRBJ2-7, with a weak D call TRBD2 (6 bases). This CDR3 spans 16 amino acids. Germline-derived CDR1 and CDR2 are LNHNV and YYDKDF (reference sequence). Trimming pared 0 bases from V and 0 bases from J, leaving 12 bases between. The CDR3 reads CATSRERGGSSYEQYF. The CDR3 nucleotides are TGTGCCACCAGCAGAGAGCGAGGAGGGTCCTCCTACGAGCAGTACTTC.

The J gene is TRBJ1-1, the V gene TRBV7-6; no definite D call. Germline-derived CDR1 and CDR2 are SGHVS and FNYEAQ. Trimming left V 5 bases short and J 1 base short, with 14 bases between. The CDR3 is made up of 15 amino acids. The CDR3 coding sequence is TGTGCCAGCAGCCCCGCCCCATCAGAGAACACTGAAGCTTTCTTT. Protein: CASSPAPSENTEAFF.

The chain uses TRBV5-1 and TRBJ2-4; D remains unclear. CDR3 length equals 14 residues. The ends were cut back, 0 bases at V and 5 bases at J, with 9 bases in the middle. Germline CDR1 SGHRS, CDR2 YFSETQ. CDR3 nucleotides: TGCGCCAGCAGCTTGGCTAGTCCGCAAAACATTCAGTACTTC. Protein sequence: CASSLASPQNIQYF.

The rearrangement uses TRBV18 and TRBJ2-2; no clear D. CDR1 is KGHSH, CDR2 LQKENI, per germline. CDR3 size: 15 residues. V was cut by 6 bases and J by 6 bases, with 17 bases left in between. The CDR3 DNA is TGTGCCAGCTCCCCCTTCTCTGAAGTAGCCGGGGAGCTGTTTTTT. This encodes CASSPFSEVAGELFF.

V and J are TRBV5-1 and TRBJ1-1; no definite D call. The germline V gene has CDR1 SGHRS and CDR2 YFSETQ. V lost 0 bases to trimming and J lost 7 bases, with 13 bases between them. This CDR3 is built from 14 residues. The CDR3 is CASSLADPRGEAFF. The CDR3 DNA reads as TGCGCCAGCAGCTTGGCCGACCCGAGAGGTGAAGCTTTCTTT.

This clone has only one observation. The J gene is TRBJ1-4, the V gene TRBV6-5; the match to TRBD1 covers 9 bases. Trimming removed 4 bases from V and 7 bases from J; junction bases left unmatched: 10. CDR3 size: 16 residues. CDR1 is MNHEY, CDR2 SVGAGI, per germline. The CDR3 is CASSFRQGDNREKLFF. CDR3 coding DNA: TGTGCCAGCAGTTTTAGACAGGGGGATAATCGTGAAAAACTGTTTTTT.

This rearrangement joins TRBV7-9 to TRBJ1-1; 8 bases align to TRBD1. The CDR3 spans 13 residues. Germline lookup yields CDR1 SEHNR and CDR2 FQNEAQ (reference sequence). The V segment lost 5 bases and the J segment 7 bases; nucleotides outside the gene matches: 6. CDR3 in amino acids: CASSGQGRDEAFF. Written as DNA, the CDR3 is TGTGCCAGCAGCGGACAGGGTCGTGATGAAGCTTTCTTT.

The V call is TRBV28, the J call TRBJ2-3; 13 positions match TRBD2. The CDR3 loop spans 21 amino acids. Germline CDR1 MDHEN, CDR2 SYDVKM. V gave up 2 bases and J gave up 6 bases; unmatched junction bases: 20. CDR3 region: CASSLGGLAGVYGPFGDTQYF. For the CDR3, the DNA is TGTGCCAGCAGTTTAGGCGGACTAGCGGGAGTTTACGGGCCCTTTGGGGATACGCAGTATTTT.

This sequence joins TRBV11-3 and TRBJ2-4; D is possibly TRBD2 (5 bases). This CDR3 is 15 amino acids long. The V gene lost 5 bases and the J gene lost 0 bases, with 11 bases spanning the gap. Germline V gene lookup returns CDR1 SGHNT and CDR2 YENEEA. The CDR3 DNA reads as TGTGCCAGCAGCACTGAGCGGCTAGCCAAAAACATTCAGTACTTC. Its translation is CASSTERLAKNIQYF.

The rearrangement uses TRBV28 and TRBJ2-1, with TRBD1 matching over 9 bases. The germline V gene encodes CDR1 MDHEN and CDR2 SYDVKM. J gave up 3 bases and V 6 bases, and 9 bases lay outside the gene matches. The CDR3 has 16 amino acids. The CDR3 bases are TGTGCCAGCAGCTCAACAGGGGGCGTACACTACAATGAGCAGTTCTTC. As protein: CASSSTGGVHYNEQFF.

The rearrangement uses TRBV19 and TRBJ1-4; D perhaps matches TRBD1 (6 bases). Trimming took 4 bases from V and 11 from J, leaving 8 bases between them. CDR1 LNHDA and CDR2 SQIVND come from the germline V gene (reference sequence). The CDR3 has 11 residues. Here the CDR3 reads CASSTGQKLFF. Written as DNA, the CDR3 is TGTGCCAGTAGTACAGGACAGAAACTGTTTTTT. Full variable domain (remainder filled in from reference TRBV19 and TRBJ1-4): DGGITQSPKYLFRKEGQNVTLSCEQNLNHDAMYWYRQDPGQGLRLIYYSQIVNDFQKGDIAEGYSVSREKKESFPLTVTSAQKNPTAFYLCASSTGQKLFFGSGTQLSVL.

V usage is TRBV5-8 and J usage is TRBJ2-7, with D possibly being TRBD2 (5 bases). V dropped 2 bases and J dropped 3 bases, with 21 bases sitting between them. Germline assignment: CDR1 SGHTS and CDR2 YDEGEE. CDR3 length equals 17 residues. The DNA for the CDR3 is TGTGCCAGCAGCTTCTCGTCTCGTCGGGGTGCAAGCTACGAGCAGTACTTC. Its protein product is CASSFSSRRGASYEQYF.

The V and J genes are TRBV28 and TRBJ2-7; TRBD2 matches at 7 bases. Germline CDR1 is MDHEN and CDR2 is SYDVKM. CDR3 length: 15 residues. V lost 10 bases, J lost 5 bases, and 17 bases stayed unmatched. The CDR3 DNA sequence: TGTGCCATTTCGGAAGTGGGGGAGGGTACCCACGAGCAGTACTTC. This codes for CAISEVGEGTHEQYF.

The genes are TRBV23-1 and TRBJ1-5, with 9 nucleotides matching TRBD1. TRBV23-1 is an ORF for which the function is uncertain. The CDR3 contains 17 residues. Trimming took 3 bases from V and 7 from J; bases not matched to a gene: 13. The CDR3, as DNA: TGCGCCAGCAGTCAGCCTCCCCGGACAGGGGTTTACCAGCCCCAGCATTTT. Amino acid sequence: CASSQPPRTGVYQPQHF.

The rearrangement links TRBV28 to TRBJ1-2; unclear D gene. The CDR3 runs 15 residues. Deletions cut 2 bases from V and 5 bases from J, with 15 bases between. Looked up from germline, CDR1 is MDHEN and CDR2 is SYDVKM. Here the CDR3 reads CASSLGRRAGYGYTF. The DNA for the CDR3 is TGTGCCAGCAGTTTAGGGAGGCGGGCTGGATATGGCTACACCTTC.

This chain uses TRBV6-5 with TRBJ1-2; 9 bases align to TRBD1. The CDR3 consists of 13 residues. Germline assignment: CDR1 MNHEY and CDR2 SVGAGI. The ends lost 6 bases at V and 6 bases at J; junction bases unmatched: 5. CDR3 loop: CASRPGTGNGYTF. DNA for the CDR3: TGTGCCAGCAGGCCCGGGACAGGGAATGGCTACACCTTC.

The rearrangement links TRBV5-1 to TRBJ2-7; TRBD1 agrees at 7 bases. This CDR3 is 11 amino acids long. J gave up 4 bases and V 7 bases, and 2 bases lay outside the gene matches. In germline, CDR1 is SGHRS, CDR2 YFSETQ. The CDR3 DNA reads TGCGCCAGCCGGGACAGTTACGAGCAGTACTTC. It is translated as CASRDSYEQYF.

V gene TRBV5-4 combines with J gene TRBJ1-3; tentative D call: TRBD1 (6 bases). Germline CDR1 SGHNT, CDR2 YYREEE (reference sequence). Trimming pared 4 bases from V and 4 bases from J, leaving 15 bases between. The CDR3 extends over 15 amino acids. The CDR3 protein is CASSMGQGRGNTIYF. The CDR3 nucleotides read TGTGCCAGCAGCATGGGGCAGGGGAGAGGAAACACCATATATTTT.

This clone was recorded a few times. This chain links TRBV27 with TRBJ2-7, with D hard to call. V lost 3 bases and J lost 5, with 8 bases in between. The CDR3 sequence is 12 residues long. From germline, CDR1 is MNHEY and CDR2 SMNVEV (reference sequence). The CDR3 loop reads CASSFAVHEQYF. The CDR3 nucleotides are TGTGCCAGCAGTTTTGCAGTGCACGAGCAGTACTTC.

The chain is built from TRBV5-4 and TRBJ2-1, with D hard to call. The V gene's germline CDR1 is SGHNT and CDR2 YYREEE (reference sequence). Trimming stripped 4 bases from V and 0 bases from J, with 11 bases between. The CDR3 is 15 residues long. The CDR3: CASSLQTLSYNEQFF. CDR3 DNA: TGTGCCAGCAGCCTTCAGACTCTCTCCTACAATGAGCAGTTCTTC.

The sample holds one count of this clone. The chain has TRBV2 and TRBJ2-3; D may be TRBD1 (5 bases). The CDR3 has 14 amino acids. Germline lookup yields CDR1 SNHLY and CDR2 FYNNEI. V lost 7 bases, J lost 1 base, and 12 bases lay in between. The CDR3 loop is CASTQGTGTDTQYF. For the CDR3, the DNA is TGTGCCAGCACCCAGGGAACGGGCACAGATACGCAGTATTTT.

The V call is TRBV19, the J call TRBJ2-7, with 9 positions matching TRBD1. CDR1 LNHDA and CDR2 SQIVND come from the germline V gene (reference sequence). This CDR3 region has 15 residues. The junction had 8 bases not matched to a gene; V was cut back by 3 bases and J by 5 bases. CDR3 coding DNA: TGTGCCAGTAGTATTATCGGGACAGGGTTCGACGAGCAGTACTTC. Translating gives CASSIIGTGFDEQYF.

The chain joins TRBV19 to TRBJ2-1, with 8 bases aligning to TRBD2. In germline, CDR1 is LNHDA, CDR2 SQIVND (reference sequence). The CDR3 is 14 amino acids. Unmatched junction bases numbered 9, after V lost 6 bases and J lost 8 bases. The CDR3 bases are TGTGCCAGTAGCCCGGGGGGGGGAACGTATGAGCAGTTCTTC. Protein: CASSPGGGTYEQFF.